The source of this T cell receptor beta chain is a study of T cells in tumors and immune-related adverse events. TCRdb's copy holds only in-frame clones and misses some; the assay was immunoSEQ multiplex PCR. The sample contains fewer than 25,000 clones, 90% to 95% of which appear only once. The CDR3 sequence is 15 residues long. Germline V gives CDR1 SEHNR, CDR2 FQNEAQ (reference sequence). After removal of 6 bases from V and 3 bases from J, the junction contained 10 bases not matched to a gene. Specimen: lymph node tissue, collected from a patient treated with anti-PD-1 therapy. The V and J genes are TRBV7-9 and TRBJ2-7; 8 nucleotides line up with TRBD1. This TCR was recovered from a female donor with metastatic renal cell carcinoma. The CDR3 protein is CASSPLSGTGYEQYF. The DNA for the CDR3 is TGTGCCAGCAGTCCTCTTAGTGGGACAGGCTACGAGCAGTACTTC. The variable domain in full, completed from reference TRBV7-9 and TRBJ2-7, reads DTGVSQNPRHKITKRGQNVTFRCDPISEHNRLYWYRQTLGQGPEFLTYFQNEAQLEKSRLLSDRFSAERPKGSFSTLEIQRTEQGDSAMYLCASSPLSGTGYEQYFGPGTRLTVT.